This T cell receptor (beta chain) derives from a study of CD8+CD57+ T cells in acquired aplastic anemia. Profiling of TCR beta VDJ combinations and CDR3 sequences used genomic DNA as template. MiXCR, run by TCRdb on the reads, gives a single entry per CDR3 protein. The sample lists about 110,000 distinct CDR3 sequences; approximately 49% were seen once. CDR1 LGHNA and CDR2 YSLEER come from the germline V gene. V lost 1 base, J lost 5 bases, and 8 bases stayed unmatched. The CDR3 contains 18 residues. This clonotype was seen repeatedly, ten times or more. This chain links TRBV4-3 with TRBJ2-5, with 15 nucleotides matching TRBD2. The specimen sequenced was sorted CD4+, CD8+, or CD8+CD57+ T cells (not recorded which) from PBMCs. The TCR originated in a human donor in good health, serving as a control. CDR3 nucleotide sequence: TGCGCCAGCAGCCAAGTCGGGACTAGCGGGGGGTTGGAGGAGACCCAGTACTTC. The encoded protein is CASSQVGTSGGLEETQYF.